The T cell receptor beta chain under discussion was sequenced for a study of Graves' ophthalmopathy and Graves' hyperthyroidism. This clonotype was found many times. No antigen is known for it. Study findings and constraints: Predictions made by the model for ophthalmopathy progression reached 55% to 71% sensitivity and 72% to 85% specificity.

Patients were left out if they had other autoimmune diseases, uncontrolled infections, pregnancy or lactation. The V gene lost 4 bases and the J gene lost 1 base, with 10 bases spanning the gap. The CDR3 runs to 14 residues. Germline loops: CDR1 MNHNS, CDR2 SASEGT. RNA transcripts served as template for amplifying TCR beta CDR3 sequences. After a first-round RT-PCR with HTBI primers, a second-round multiplex PCR was run. TCRdb independently ran MiXCR on the multiplex PCR reads; one entry per CDR3 protein. The sample includes fewer than 400,000 distinct CDR3 sequences, around 17% seen only once; the top ten take roughly 1.5%.

The source material was peripheral blood. This sequence originates from a young woman with Graves' ophthalmopathy. The chain recombines TRBV6-1 with TRBJ2-5; no firm D call. In DNA form, the CDR3 reads TGTGCCAGCAGTGGTTCGTGGACCCAAGAGACCCAGTACTTC. Translated: CASSGSWTQETQYF.